This TCR beta chain was retrieved from a study of cytomegalovirus exposure and HLA in healthy donors. Study results and caveats: Among the most significant clusters, several appeared linked to common viral pathogens in a later analysis.

Germline V gene lookup returns CDR1 SNHLY and CDR2 FYNNEI. The CDR3 is 13 amino acids. Losses at the gene ends were 7 bases for V and 0 bases for J; bases not matched to a gene: 2. The table lists this clone with a few counts. Its specificity is not known. Amplification used 60 Vbeta primers and 13 Jbeta primers. The table came from immunoSEQ multiplex PCR; TCRdb's copy has only in-frame clones and leaves some out. This sample has 110,000 to 150,000 clones; about 78% occur once, and the top ten carry nearly 7%. The TCR originated in a man aged 35-49 years in good health and CMV-seropositive. This chain joins TRBV2 and TRBJ1-1; 7 nucleotides match TRBD1. The specimen was PBMCs. Here the CDR3 DNA reads TGTGCCAGCAACGACAGGGTGAACACTGAAGCTTTCTTT. It yields the protein CASNDRVNTEAFF.